This is a list of T cell receptor beta chains from one sample in a study of cytomegalovirus exposure and HLA in healthy donors. Method: immunoSEQ multiplex PCR; TCRdb's copy keeps in-frame clones and lacks some. The sample carries about 180,000 clones, around four fifths recorded once. The sequencing input was PBMCs. These receptors were collected from a boy younger than 10 in good health and CMV-seronegative. Both conserved end residues are part of each CDR3. A D gene is named only where the DNA matches it firmly. Part of the rows lack a size; the others show once, few, many or a class for expanded clones.

DNA: TGTGCCAGCAGTGAACTTAAGGGCTCGGACTACTATGGCTACACCTTC
CDR3: CASSELKGSDYYGYTF
size: few
D: .
V: TRBV2
J: TRBJ1-2

DNA: TGCGCCAGCAGCCAAGTGGGGACTAGCGGGGGGGCGGGATACAATGAGCAGTTCTTC
CDR3: CASSQVGTSGGAGYNEQFF
size: .
D: TRBD2
V: TRBV4-3
J: TRBJ2-1

DNA: TGTGCCAGCAGCGAGAGAGGACTAGCGGGAAGCACAGATACGCAGTATTTT
CDR3: CASSERGLAGSTDTQYF
size: .
D: TRBD2
V: TRBV9
J: TRBJ2-3

DNA: TGCAGCGTTGCCGGGGGGGCGAGCACAGATACGCAGTATTTT
CDR3: CSVAGGASTDTQYF
size: once
D: TRBD2
V: TRBV29-1
J: TRBJ2-3

DNA: TGTGCCAGCAGTGACCTGGACAGGGCTTACAATGAGCAGTTCTTC
CDR3: CASSDLDRAYNEQFF
size: once
D: TRBD1
V: TRBV6-6
J: TRBJ2-1

DNA: TGTGCCAGCAGCTTGGTGGCAGCGGGTGTGGCTTTCTTT
CDR3: CASSLVAAGVAFF
size: .
D: .
V: TRBV5-6
J: TRBJ1-1

DNA: TGTGCCTCGACCCGGGACTCCTACACAGATACGCAGTATTTT
CDR3: CASTRDSYTDTQYF
size: .
D: .
V: TRBV18
J: TRBJ2-3

DNA: TGTGCCAGCAGCTTCAGCGGGGGTGTGTACAATGAGCAGTTCTTC
CDR3: CASSFSGGVYNEQFF
size: .
D: TRBD2
V: TRBV7-2
J: TRBJ2-1

DNA: TGCGCCAGCAGCTTAGGACATTCTTTTAACTATGACTACACCTTC
CDR3: CASSLGHSFNYDYTF
size: .
D: .
V: TRBV5-1
J: TRBJ1-2

DNA: TGTGCAAGTCGCTTAGCGTGGCCTAGCGGGGGCCCCTACAATGAGCAGTTCTTC
CDR3: CASRLAWPSGGPYNEQFF
size: .
D: .
V: TRBV12-2
J: TRBJ2-1

DNA: TGTGCCAGTAGTATGGGCCCGAACACCGGGGAGCTGTTTTTT
CDR3: CASSMGPNTGELFF
size: few
D: .
V: TRBV19
J: TRBJ2-2

DNA: TGTGCCTGGAAAATTCCGGGACATGGCACAGATACGCAGTATTTT
CDR3: CAWKIPGHGTDTQYF
size: .
D: .
V: TRBV30
J: TRBJ2-3

DNA: TGTGCCAGCAGCCCCGGGACAGGGGGCATTTATAATGAAAAACTGTTTTTT
CDR3: CASSPGTGGIYNEKLFF
size: .
D: TRBD1
V: TRBV7-9
J: TRBJ1-4

DNA: TGTGCCAGTAGTACCCCAGGGGGCTGGGAGACCCAGTACTTC
CDR3: CASSTPGGWETQYF
size: .
D: TRBD1
V: TRBV19
J: TRBJ2-5

DNA: TGTGCCAGCAGCTTTACAGCAAACCCGAACACTGAAGCTTTCTTT
CDR3: CASSFTANPNTEAFF
size: once
D: .
V: TRBV7-8
J: TRBJ1-1

DNA: TGTGCCAGTAGTACTCGGACAGCCACAGATACGCAGTATTTT
CDR3: CASSTRTATDTQYF
size: .
D: .
V: TRBV19
J: TRBJ2-3

DNA: TGTGCCAGCAGTGATGTTTGGAGTGAGCAGTTCTTC
CDR3: CASSDVWSEQFF
size: once
D: .
V: TRBV6-1
J: TRBJ2-1

DNA: TGTGCCAGCAGCCCCCATCGGCGGGGTCCGAACACTGAAGCTTTCTTT
CDR3: CASSPHRRGPNTEAFF
size: few
D: .
V: TRBV7-9
J: TRBJ1-1

DNA: TGTGCCACCAGCAGCCCGGGACAGGGGTTTTACCAAGAGACCCAGTACTTC
CDR3: CATSSPGQGFYQETQYF
size: .
D: TRBD1
V: TRBV15
J: TRBJ2-5

DNA: TGCGCCAGCGGTGAGTCGACTAGCCCATTAGAGACCCAGTACTTC
CDR3: CASGESTSPLETQYF
size: .
D: TRBD2
V: TRBV10-1
J: TRBJ2-5

DNA: TGCGCCAGCAGCCCCGACAGGGTTTGGGAGACCCAGTACTTC
CDR3: CASSPDRVWETQYF
size: .
D: TRBD1
V: TRBV5-1
J: TRBJ2-5

DNA: TGCGCCAGCAGCTTGGTTGCGGGAGTCACCTCCTACAATGAGCAGTTCTTC
CDR3: CASSLVAGVTSYNEQFF
size: .
D: TRBD2
V: TRBV5-1
J: TRBJ2-1

DNA: TGTGCCAGCAGTTTCCACAAACCGGGACAGGGCTATAGCAATCAGCCCCAGCATTTT
CDR3: CASSFHKPGQGYSNQPQHF
size: .
D: TRBD1
V: TRBV27
J: TRBJ1-5

DNA: TGTGCCAGCAGTTTCGATCTCAGGACGGGCGGGAGCAATCAGCCCCAGCATTTT
CDR3: CASSFDLRTGGSNQPQHF
size: .
D: .
V: TRBV28
J: TRBJ1-5

DNA: TGTGCCAGCAGAGGCGGGGGGGCTAAGGCGATGCAAGAGACCCAGTACTTC
CDR3: CASRGGGAKAMQETQYF
size: .
D: TRBD2
V: TRBV2
J: TRBJ2-5

DNA: TGTGCCAGCAGTCAACTTTACACTGAAGCTTTCTTT
CDR3: CASSQLYTEAFF
size: once
D: .
V: TRBV7-9
J: TRBJ1-1

DNA: TGTGCCTGGAGTCACCTCCTAGGACACCTCACTGAAGCTTTCTTT
CDR3: CAWSHLLGHLTEAFF
size: .
D: .
V: TRBV30
J: TRBJ1-1

DNA: TGTGCCAGTAGGGATAACAGGGGGCGTCGTCATGAAAAACTGTTTTTT
CDR3: CASRDNRGRRHEKLFF
size: .
D: TRBD1
V: TRBV19
J: TRBJ1-4

DNA: TGTGCCAGCAGCCAGATCAACACTGAAGCTTTCTTT
CDR3: CASSQINTEAFF
size: .
D: .
V: TRBV6-5
J: TRBJ1-1

DNA: TGTGCCAGCAGCTTGGGCGCCTCACAAGAGACCCAGTACTTC
CDR3: CASSLGASQETQYF
size: .
D: .
V: TRBV5-6
J: TRBJ2-5

DNA: TGTGCCAGCTCACCAGTGGCGGCCGCCAGTGGAAACACCATATATTTT
CDR3: CASSPVAAASGNTIYF
size: .
D: .
V: TRBV18
J: TRBJ1-3

DNA: TGCGCCAGCAGCGCGGACAGGGGGCGTCTAGATACGCAGTATTTT
CDR3: CASSADRGRLDTQYF
size: .
D: TRBD1
V: TRBV5-1
J: TRBJ2-3

DNA: TGTGCCAGCAGCCCACGAATCCGGGACAGGGAAACCCAAGAGACCCAGTACTTC
CDR3: CASSPRIRDRETQETQYF
size: .
D: TRBD1
V: TRBV7-8
J: TRBJ2-5